The 21 T cell receptor beta chains listed next were all sequenced from one sample in a study of T cells after yellow fever vaccination. One entry per CDR3 protein, called by TCRdb with MiXCR from the 5' RACE reads. The data contain approximately 110,000 distinct CDR3 sequences, 7% to 8.5% of them singletons. The input for sequencing was CD8+ T cells sorted from PBMCs, taken 45 days after the yellow fever booster vaccination. These receptors were collected from a man aged 25 to 45 who received the YFV17D yellow fever vaccine.

About this clonotype itself: This may stem from a read error, because a much larger clone lies one nucleotide away. The gene calls are TRBV6-2 or TRBV6-3 and TRBJ2-5; D possibly corresponds to TRBD2 (6 bases). CDR1 and CDR2 from the germline V gene are MNHEY and SVGEGT. This CDR3 comprises 19 residues. CDR3 loop: CASSLTHFSPGLDHETQYF. The CDR3 bases are TGTGCCAGCAGCCTCACCCACTTCTCACCGGGACTCGACCATGAGACCCAGTACTTC.

This clonotype came up many times. The chain recombines TRBV30 with TRBJ2-3; D call uncertain. The V and J ends lost 0 bases and 4 bases respectively, with 5 bases between them. CDR3 length equals 12 residues. Per the germline V gene, CDR1 is GTSNPN and CDR2 is SVGIG (reference sequence). The CDR3 region is CAWSVRADTQYF. The CDR3 DNA follows: TGTGCCTGGAGTGTAAGGGCAGATACGCAGTATTTT.

A few counts support this clonotype. The CDR3 sequence is CASSLGVNSYEQYF. CDR3 coding DNA: TGTGCCAGCAGCTTGGGGGTAAACTCCTACGAGCAGTACTTC. This chain joins TRBV5-6 and TRBJ2-7; D not resolved. The V gene lost 0 bases and the J gene lost 0 bases, with 7 bases spanning the gap. There are 14 residues in the CDR3. The germline CDR1 and CDR2 sequences are SGHDT and YYEEEE.

This clonotype was detected many times. The chain employs TRBV7-8 and TRBJ1-1; D remains unclear. V lost 1 base, J lost 5 bases, and 8 bases lay in between. Germline-derived CDR1 and CDR2 are SGHVS and FQNEAQ. The CDR3 totals 13 residues. The CDR3: CASSLGAGTEAFF. CDR3 nucleotides: TGTGCCAGCAGCTTAGGGGCGGGGACTGAAGCTTTCTTT.

This clonotype came up many times. The gene calls are TRBV9 and TRBJ2-5, with D perhaps TRBD2 (5 bases). V lost 4 bases and J 5 bases, leaving 15 bases between the germline ends. The germline V gene encodes CDR1 SGDLS and CDR2 YYNGEE. The length of the CDR3 is 14 residues. The CDR3 bases are TGTGCCAGCAGCTCCGACGGGATTGGTGAGACCCAGTACTTC. Translation gives CASSSDGIGETQYF.

This clonotype showed up many times. The chain is built from TRBV7-2 and TRBJ2-1; TRBD1 matches 7 bases. The CDR3 loop spans 13 amino acids. V lost 1 base, J lost 8 bases, and 2 bases stayed unmatched. Germline V gene lookup returns CDR1 SGHTA and CDR2 FQGNSA. The CDR3 DNA reads TGTGCCAGCAGCTTAGGCCAGGGGGATGAGCAGTTCTTC. Its translation: CASSLGQGDEQFF.

This clonotype was detected many times. The DNA for the CDR3 is TGCGCCAGCAGCTTGGGGACTCATACCTACGAGCAGTACTTC. This gives the protein CASSLGTHTYEQYF. This rearrangement joins TRBV5-1 to TRBJ2-7; D might be TRBD2 (5 bases). Trimming cost V 0 bases and J 2 bases, with 9 bases left between them. The CDR3 spans 14 residues. Germline CDR1 and CDR2: SGHRS and YFSETQ.

This clonotype came up a few times. The chain links TRBV15 to TRBJ2-7; D remains ambiguous. V was trimmed by 3 bases and J by 3 bases, leaving 6 bases between them. The CDR3 has 12 amino acids. Germline assignment: CDR1 LNHNV and CDR2 YYDKDF (reference sequence). CDR3 in DNA: TGTGCCACCAGCAGTCAGCACTACGAGCAGTACTTC. It yields the protein CATSSQHYEQYF.

V gene TRBV19 combines with J gene TRBJ1-1, with 7 nucleotides matching TRBD1. With V trimmed by 7 bases and J by 5 bases, 4 bases remained unmatched. The V gene's germline CDR1 is LNHDA and CDR2 SQIVND (reference sequence). The CDR3 totals 12 residues. As DNA, the CDR3 is TGTGCCAGTAAAGCAGGGGGAACTGAAGCTTTCTTT. Amino acid sequence: CASKAGGTEAFF.

This clonotype was detected ten times or more. V is TRBV12-3 or TRBV12-4 and J is TRBJ2-2, with D possibly called TRBD1 or TRBD2 (5 bases each). The ends were cut back, 2 bases at V and 11 bases at J, with 15 bases in the middle. This CDR3 is 14 amino acids long. The CDR3 DNA reads TGTGCCAGCAGTTTAACGGGGCCCGGAGGAGAGCTGTTTTTT. This gives the protein CASSLTGPGGELFF.

This clonotype has at least ten counts. The V call is TRBV12-3 or TRBV12-4, the J call TRBJ2-3; 8 positions match TRBD2. The CDR3 contains 15 residues. V gave up 0 bases and J gave up 6 bases; unmatched junction bases: 5. The CDR3 protein is CASSLAPAGGDTQYF. The DNA for the CDR3 is TGTGCCAGCAGTTTAGCGCCGGCGGGAGGTGATACGCAGTATTTT.

This clonotype has ten or more counts. This sequence joins TRBV29-1 and TRBJ2-1, with D unresolved. Germline-derived CDR1 and CDR2 are SQVTM and ANQGSEA. Trimming removed 4 bases at V and 12 bases at J, with 4 bases between. The CDR3 totals 8 residues. CDR3 sequence reads: CSVVGQFF. As DNA, the CDR3 is TGCAGCGTTGTGGGGCAGTTCTTC.

This clonotype was found many times. This chain links TRBV28 with TRBJ2-2, with D unclear. This CDR3 has 16 residues. Between the trimmed V and J ends, which lost 6 bases and 3 bases, there was a span of 17 bases. Germline loops: CDR1 MDHEN, CDR2 SYDVKM. CDR3 in DNA: TGTGCCAGCAGCGCCGACATGGGTCGGCACACCGGGGAGCTGTTTTTT. It codes for CASSADMGRHTGELFF.

This clonotype was recorded at least ten times. This rearrangement joins TRBV7-2 to TRBJ2-1, with D hard to call. Germline lookup yields CDR1 SGHTA and CDR2 FQGNSA. V gave up 6 bases and J gave up 0 bases, with 12 bases separating them. This CDR3 is built from 15 residues. DNA of the CDR3: TGTGCCAGCAGTCCGCTGCCGAGCTCCTACAATGAGCAGTTCTTC. Protein sequence: CASSPLPSSYNEQFF.

This chain joins TRBV5-4 and TRBJ2-1; 14 bases fit TRBD2. Germline CDR1 reads SGHNT; CDR2 reads YYREEE (reference sequence). The length of the CDR3 is 16 residues. J gave up 5 bases and V 7 bases, and 8 bases lay outside the gene matches. The CDR3 here is CASALGLAGGHNEQFF. The CDR3 DNA reads TGTGCCAGCGCCCTCGGACTAGCGGGGGGCCACAATGAGCAGTTCTTC. Supplemented by reference TRBV5-4 and TRBJ2-1, the full variable domain reads ETGVTQSPTHLIKTRGQQVTLRCSSQSGHNTVSWYQQALGQGPQFIFQYYREEENGRGNFPPRFSGLQFPNYSSELNVNALELDDSALYLCASALGLAGGHNEQFFGPGTRLTVL.

This clonotype was recorded many times. The chain links TRBV6-5 to TRBJ2-2, with D perhaps being TRBD1 or TRBD2 (5 bases each). This CDR3 comprises 17 residues. Germline V gene lookup returns CDR1 MNHEY and CDR2 SVGAGI. V shed 4 bases and J shed 7 bases, with 22 bases lying between them. The CDR3 reads CASSSGVWGRQIGELFF. CDR3 DNA: TGTGCCAGCAGTTCGGGTGTTTGGGGGAGACAGATCGGGGAGCTGTTTTTT.

The chain employs TRBV27 and TRBJ2-1; TRBD2 matches 9 bases. The CDR3 spans 16 residues. The germline CDR1 and CDR2 sequences are MNHEY and SMNVEV (reference sequence). V dropped 2 bases and J dropped 2; count of bases not matched to a gene: 4. The DNA of the CDR3 is TGTGCCAGCAGTTTAATAGCGGGAGTAGCCTACAATGAGCAGTTCTTC. Translation gives CASSLIAGVAYNEQFF.

This clonotype was found many times. One end of the junction fails to match germline, which may point to a read error. This chain uses TRBV7-7 with TRBJ2-5, with D possibly matching TRBD2 (6 bases). CDR1 is SSHAT and CDR2 is FNYEAQ in the germline V gene (reference sequence). CDR3 length: 15 amino acids. The DNA for the CDR3 is TGTGCTAGCAGCTTAGCCTGGAGGGATGGGGAGACCCAGTACTTC. Amino acid sequence: CASSLAWRDGETQYF. The full variable domain, rest sourced from reference TRBV7-7 and TRBJ2-5, is GAGVSQSPRYKVTKRGQDVTLRCDPISSHATLYWYQQALGQGPEFLTYFNYEAQPDKSGLPSDRFSAERPEGSISTLTIQRTEQRDSAMYRCASSLAWRDGETQYFGPGTRLLVL.

J is TRBJ1-5 and V is TRBV7-6; D unclear. The CDR3 has 14 residues. Trimming took off 1 base at V and 4 bases at J, with 8 bases between the two ends. Germline loops: CDR1 SGHVS, CDR2 FNYEAQ. The CDR3 DNA is TGTGCCAGCAGCTTAGATTCAGAAAATCAGCCCCAGCATTTT. It translates to CASSLDSENQPQHF.

The V gene is TRBV20-1, the J gene TRBJ2-7; TRBD2 matches at 7 bases. V lost 6 bases to trimming and J lost 4 bases; unmatched junction nucleotides: 9. The CDR3 loop spans 13 amino acids. CDR1 is DFQATT, CDR2 SNEGSKA, per germline (reference sequence). The CDR3 here is CSAPGTTFYEQYF. CDR3 bases: TGCAGTGCACCCGGGACTACCTTTTACGAGCAGTACTTC.

Ten or more counts support this clonotype. The V and J genes are TRBV6-1 and TRBJ2-1; D possibly corresponds to TRBD2 (6 bases). The CDR3 spans 14 residues. Germline values: CDR1 MNHNS, CDR2 SASEGT. The ends were cut back, 6 bases at V and 1 base at J, with 10 bases in the middle. The CDR3 nucleotides read TGTGCCAGCAGGCCGGGGGTTTCCTACAATGAGCAGTTCTTC. It codes for CASRPGVSYNEQFF.